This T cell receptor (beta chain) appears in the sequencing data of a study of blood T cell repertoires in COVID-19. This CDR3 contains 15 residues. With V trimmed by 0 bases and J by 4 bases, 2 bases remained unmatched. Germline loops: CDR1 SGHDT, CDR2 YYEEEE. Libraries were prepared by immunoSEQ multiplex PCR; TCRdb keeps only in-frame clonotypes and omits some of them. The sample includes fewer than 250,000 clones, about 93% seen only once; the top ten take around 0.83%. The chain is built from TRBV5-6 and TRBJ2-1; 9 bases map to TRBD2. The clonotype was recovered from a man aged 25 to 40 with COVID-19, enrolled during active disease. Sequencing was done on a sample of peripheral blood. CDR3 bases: TGTGCCAGCAGCTTGGCGCTAGCGGGATACAATGAGCAGTTCTTC. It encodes CASSLALAGYNEQFF.